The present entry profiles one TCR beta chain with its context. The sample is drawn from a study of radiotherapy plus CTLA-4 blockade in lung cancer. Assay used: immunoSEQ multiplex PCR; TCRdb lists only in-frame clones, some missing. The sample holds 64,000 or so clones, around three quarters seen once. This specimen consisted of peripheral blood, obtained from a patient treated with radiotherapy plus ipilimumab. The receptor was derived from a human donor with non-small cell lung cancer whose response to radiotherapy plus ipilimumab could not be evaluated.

CDR3 amino acids: CASLLRQGPYEQYF. The CDR3 DNA reads TGTGCCAGCCTCCTTCGGCAGGGGCCCTACGAGCAGTACTTC. The chain has TRBV6-1 and TRBJ2-7; possibly TRBD1 for D (6 bases). Deletions cut 8 bases from V and 2 bases from J, with 16 bases between. The CDR3 extends over 14 amino acids. The germline CDR1 and CDR2 sequences are MNHNS and SASEGT.